The 21 T cell receptor beta chains given below trace back to one sample, sequenced in a study of cytomegalovirus exposure and HLA in healthy donors. 60 Vbeta and 13 Jbeta primers were used in PCR. Only in-frame clones appear in the TCRdb table, and some are missing; sequencing was by immunoSEQ multiplex PCR. Of 150,000 or so clones listed, roughly four fifths were seen once; the top ten hold 1.4%. Sequencing was done on a sample of PBMCs. Receptor source: a man younger than 45 in good health and CMV-seropositive.

The J gene is TRBJ1-3, the V gene TRBV18; D perhaps matches TRBD1 (5 bases). Between the trimmed V and J ends, which lost 4 bases and 0 bases, there was a span of 10 bases. The germline V gene has CDR1 KGHSH and CDR2 LQKENI. The CDR3 totals 15 residues. The chain's CDR3 is CASSQGASSGNTIYF. The CDR3 DNA is TGTGCCAGCTCACAAGGGGCTAGCTCTGGAAACACCATATATTTT.

This chain links TRBV19 with TRBJ1-1; D perhaps matches TRBD1 (6 bases). Trimming removed 7 bases at V and 5 bases at J, with 14 bases between. Looked up from germline, CDR1 is LNHDA and CDR2 is SQIVND (reference sequence). CDR3 length equals 13 residues. CDR3 region: CASNYREGTEAFF. The CDR3 DNA follows: TGTGCCAGTAACTACAGGGAGGGGACTGAAGCTTTCTTT. Supplemented by reference TRBV19 and TRBJ1-1, the full variable domain reads DGGITQSPKYLFRKEGQNVTLSCEQNLNHDAMYWYRQDPGQGLRLIYYSQIVNDFQKGDIAEGYSVSREKKESFPLTVTSAQKNPTAFYLCASNYREGTEAFFGQGTRLTVV.

The rearrangement links TRBV7-2 to TRBJ2-7; 13 bases line up with TRBD2. V lost 4 bases and J lost 0; bases outside the gene matches: 6. The CDR3 has 17 residues. Germline V gene sequence: CDR1 SGHTA, CDR2 FQGNSA. The CDR3 DNA follows: TGTGCCAGCAGCTCCCCGGGACTAGCGGGGACCTCCTACGAGCAGTACTTC. It yields the protein CASSSPGLAGTSYEQYF.

V gene TRBV27 combines with J gene TRBJ2-7; 13 bases align to TRBD2. This CDR3 comprises 15 residues. The ends lost 5 bases at V and 6 bases at J; junction bases unmatched: 7. Germline CDR1 MNHEY, CDR2 SMNVEV (reference sequence). Here the CDR3 DNA reads TGTGCCAGCAGTCCTAGGACTAGCGGGAGTCTCGAGCAGTACTTC. Amino acids: CASSPRTSGSLEQYF.

The V call is TRBV2, the J call TRBJ2-3; TRBD2 matches at 10 bases. Germline values: CDR1 SNHLY, CDR2 FYNNEI. V lost 6 bases to trimming and J lost 7 bases; unmatched junction nucleotides: 10. This CDR3 has 15 amino acids. CDR3 protein: CASRGAGGRSNTQYF. The CDR3, as DNA: TGTGCCAGCAGGGGAGCGGGGGGGCGATCGAATACGCAGTATTTT.

The chain carries TRBV5-1 and TRBJ2-7, with 9 bases identical to TRBD1. V gave up 0 bases and J gave up 5 bases; unmatched junction bases: 6. The CDR3 runs 15 residues. CDR1 is SGHRS, CDR2 YFSETQ, per germline. CDR3 protein: CASSLGTGVINEQYF. Written as DNA, the CDR3 is TGCGCCAGCAGCTTGGGGACAGGGGTCATAAACGAGCAGTACTTC.

The rearrangement links TRBV11-3 to TRBJ1-2, with 7 bases identical to TRBD1. The CDR3 is 16 amino acids. V lost 1 base and J lost 3; bases outside the gene matches: 8. Germline CDR1 and CDR2: SGHNT and YENEEA. CDR3 protein: CASSLGDGTADYGYTF. The CDR3 coding sequence is TGTGCCAGCAGCTTAGGAGATGGGACAGCCGACTATGGCTACACCTTC.

V gene TRBV28 combines with J gene TRBJ2-1, with 16 bases aligning to TRBD2. Looked up from germline, CDR1 is MDHEN and CDR2 is SYDVKM. The CDR3 is 14 residues long. After removal of 8 bases from V and 6 bases from J, the junction contained 1 base not matched to a gene. CDR3 protein: CASGTSGRVNEQFF. In DNA, the CDR3 is TGTGCCAGCGGGACTAGCGGGAGGGTCAATGAGCAGTTCTTC. Using reference TRBV28 and TRBJ2-1 for the parts outside the CDR3, the full variable domain is DVKVTQSSRYLVKRTGEKVFLECVQDMDHENMFWYRQDPGLGLRLIYFSYDVKMKEKGDIPEGYSVSREKKERFSLILESASTNQTSMYLCASGTSGRVNEQFFGPGTRLTVL.

This clone appeared once. V is TRBV11-2 and J is TRBJ1-4, with 7 bases fitting TRBD1. The junction had 7 bases not matched to a gene; V was cut back by 5 bases and J by 4 bases. Germline lookup yields CDR1 SGHAT and CDR2 FQNNGV. The CDR3 is 15 amino acids. CDR3 region: CASSPGTAINEKLFF. CDR3 sequence (DNA): TGTGCCAGCAGCCCGGGGACAGCAATTAATGAAAAACTGTTTTTT.

The V and J genes are TRBV7-8 and TRBJ1-3; no reliable D call. The germline CDR1 and CDR2 sequences are SGHVS and FQNEAQ. V was shortened by 3 bases and J by 0 bases, with 9 bases between the two germline ends. This CDR3 has 15 residues. The CDR3 spells CASSLPGDSGNTIYF. The CDR3 nucleotides read TGTGCCAGCAGCTTGCCCGGGGACTCTGGAAACACCATATATTTT.

This clone was recorded a few times. The V and J genes are TRBV6-1 and TRBJ2-1, with 8 bases identical to TRBD2. The CDR3 is 14 amino acids. The ends lost 2 bases at V and 9 bases at J; junction bases unmatched: 6. Germline CDR1 and CDR2: MNHNS and SASEGT. CDR3 DNA sequence: TGTGCCAGCAGTGAATGGACGGGGGGGGGTGAGCAGTTCTTC. Translated: CASSEWTGGGEQFF.

J is TRBJ2-1 and V is TRBV11-3; D gene unclear. Germline CDR1 reads SGHNT; CDR2 reads YENEEA. This CDR3 is 14 amino acids long. The germline V and J ends were trimmed by 4 bases and 0 bases, with 7 bases remaining between them. This CDR3 is CASSWLVSYNEQFF. For the CDR3, the DNA is TGTGCCAGCAGCTGGCTGGTCTCCTACAATGAGCAGTTCTTC.

The CDR3 region is CASPPGGPSLDEQYF. In nucleotides, the CDR3 is TGTGCCAGCCCCCCGGGGGGTCCCAGTTTGGACGAGCAGTACTTC. This chain joins TRBV28 and TRBJ2-7, with 7 bases aligning to TRBD2. From germline, CDR1 is MDHEN and CDR2 SYDVKM. The CDR3 is made up of 15 amino acids. The J segment lost 5 bases and the V segment lost 8 bases, leaving 15 bases of the junction unmatched.

The chain links TRBV6-6 to TRBJ1-3; D is unresolved. Germline CDR1 and CDR2: MNHNY and SVGAGI (reference sequence). The germline V and J ends were trimmed by 9 bases and 0 bases, with 15 bases remaining between them. CDR3 length: 15 amino acids. CDR3 loop: CASKLDSLSGNTIYF. The CDR3 nucleotides read TGTGCCAGTAAACTTGACTCCCTCTCTGGAAACACCATATATTTT.

The rearrangement uses TRBV27 and TRBJ2-7; 7 bases agree with TRBD2. This CDR3 is built from 13 residues. The J segment lost 5 bases and the V segment lost 3 bases, leaving 4 bases of the junction unmatched. CDR1 and CDR2 from the germline V gene are MNHEY and SMNVEV (reference sequence). CDR3: CASSFNGLDEQYF. As DNA, the CDR3 is TGTGCCAGCAGTTTCAACGGACTAGACGAGCAGTACTTC.

This chain links TRBV6-5 with TRBJ2-7; D uncertain. This CDR3 has 15 residues. V was clipped by 0 bases and J by 5 bases, with 14 bases between them. Looked up from germline, CDR1 is MNHEY and CDR2 is SVGAGI. CDR3 coding DNA: TGTGCCAGCAGTTACTCGGCGATAGACACCCACGAGCAGTACTTC. Its translation: CASSYSAIDTHEQYF.

The chain links TRBV4-2 to TRBJ1-6, with a possible D match to TRBD1 (5 bases). V was trimmed by 0 bases and J by 10 bases, leaving 10 bases between them. The germline gives CDR1 LGHNA, CDR2 YNFKEQ. This CDR3 region has 14 residues. The DNA for the CDR3 is TGTGCCAGCAGCCAAGATCAGGGCATCTCACCCCTCCACTTT. Its translation is CASSQDQGISPLHF.

The V gene is TRBV6-1, the J gene TRBJ2-3; 9 bases are shared with TRBD2. Trimming took 5 bases from V and 5 from J; bases not matched to a gene: 5. The germline V gene has CDR1 MNHNS and CDR2 SASEGT. This CDR3 has 14 residues. The CDR3 DNA reads TGTGCCAGCAGTCGTAGGACTAGCGAAGATACGCAGTATTTT. It encodes CASSRRTSEDTQYF.

V and J are TRBV29-1 and TRBJ2-5, with TRBD1 matching 8 bases. CDR3 size: 12 residues. Germline V gene lookup returns CDR1 SQVTM and CDR2 ANQGSEA. The CDR3 DNA follows: TGCAGTGCAGGGGGCGCGGGAGAGACCCAGTACTTC. Translated: CSAGGAGETQYF.

The chain is built from TRBV5-1 and TRBJ2-1, with TRBD2 matching over 7 bases. There are 15 residues in the CDR3. J lost 4 bases, V lost 4 bases, and 8 bases had no gene match. The germline CDR1 and CDR2 sequences are SGHRS and YFSETQ. This CDR3 is CASSPRVAGYNEQFF. In nucleotides, the CDR3 is TGCGCCAGCAGCCCAAGGGTAGCGGGTTACAATGAGCAGTTCTTC.

This clone is a singleton in its sample. J is TRBJ2-7 and V is TRBV2, with D possibly being TRBD1 (6 bases). The V and J ends lost 6 bases and 0 bases respectively, with 12 bases between them. This CDR3 comprises 14 residues. CDR1 is SNHLY, CDR2 FYNNEI, per germline. The CDR3 bases are TGTGCCAGCAGCCGGGACACCCTCTCCTACGAGCAGTACTTC. Translated, it gives CASSRDTLSYEQYF.